This TCR beta chain was captured by sequencing in a study of T cell clusters in autoimmune cytopenias. Study-wide findings and caveats: Healthy donors had roughly 3-fold more exclusive TRB clusters than active autoimmune hepatitis patients.

TRB rearrangements were amplified by touch-down multiplex PCR with mixed TRB-A/B primers. TCRdb re-called the multiplex PCR reads, yielding one record per CDR3 amino acid sequence without DNA. Its listing shows roughly 5,000 distinct CDR3 sequences. For this clonotype: Antigen specificity is unknown.

Per germline, CDR1 MNHEY and CDR2 SMNVEV (reference sequence). The CDR3 loop spans 16 amino acids. TRB amplification used around 270 ng of peripheral blood genomic DNA. The same sample was also studied in work on T cell repertoires in aging, cancer and after chemotherapy. That paper states: Healthy donors lost TCR diversity with age mainly through richness, cancer patients through richness and evenness.

Sequencing used peripheral blood. The receptor's source is a human donor in good health. The V and J genes are TRBV27 and TRBJ2-5; TCRdb's D gene call, TRBD2, goes unchecked for lack of DNA. CDR3 loop: CASSLSWGLRRETQYF.